Following are 23 T cell receptor beta chains from one sample sequenced in a study of T cells in Graves' hyperthyroidism and ophthalmopathy. Amplification targeted TCR beta CDR3 regions from RNA transcripts. Using the HTBI primer set, a first-round RT-PCR was run on the TCR CDR3. Each CDR3 protein gets one entry after TCRdb re-called the multiplex PCR reads with MiXCR. Of some 700,000 distinct CDR3 sequences in the sample, 15% to 20% were seen once. The sequenced material came from blood. These receptors were taken from a man in his fifties with Graves' hyperthyroidism.

This clonotype was detected many times. The DNA of the CDR3 is TGTGCCAGCAGCTTAGATGTCGGGGGATATGAGCAGTTCTTC. Translated, it gives CASSLDVGGYEQFF. V usage is TRBV11-2 and J usage is TRBJ2-1; D is perhaps TRBD2 (6 bases). CDR1 is SGHAT, CDR2 FQNNGV, per germline. The CDR3 length is 14 residues. V lost 0 bases and J 8 bases, leaving 11 bases between the germline ends. Full variable domain (missing parts from reference TRBV11-2 and TRBJ2-1): EAGVAQSPRYKIIEKRQSVAFWCNPISGHATLYWYQQILGQGPKLLIQFQNNGVVDDSQLPKDRFSAERLKGVDSTLKIQPAKLEDSAVYLCASSLDVGGYEQFFGPGTRLTVL.

This clonotype occurred many times. J is TRBJ2-7 and V is TRBV5-1; 10 positions match TRBD1. The trim removed 4 bases at V and 2 bases at J, leaving 9 bases unmatched. Germline V lookup: CDR1 SGHRS, CDR2 YFSETQ. This CDR3 comprises 16 residues. CDR3 DNA sequence: TGCGCCAGCAGCGCAAAGACAGGGGGCGCCGCCTACGAGCAGTACTTC. This sequence encodes CASSAKTGGAAYEQYF.

In its sample, this clonotype was seen many times. This chain connects TRBV28 to TRBJ2-7; D unresolved. Trimming left V 7 bases short and J 4 bases short, with 8 bases between. CDR3 size: 11 residues. Germline V CDR1 and CDR2: MDHEN, SYDVKM. The CDR3 bases are TGTGCCAGCAACCAAGGGTACGAGCAGTACTTC. Amino acids: CASNQGYEQYF.

Ten or more counts support this clonotype. V gene TRBV24-1 combines with J gene TRBJ1-4; the D gene is possibly TRBD1 (6 bases). The CDR3 sequence is 14 residues long. Germline CDR1 KGHDR, CDR2 SFDVKD. Trimming cost V 2 bases and J 8 bases, with 11 bases left between them. CDR3 sequence reads: CATSDWTEGEKLFF. CDR3 nucleotides: TGTGCCACCAGTGATTGGACAGAGGGCGAAAAACTGTTTTTT.

This clonotype was seen at least ten times. The chain has TRBV6-1 and TRBJ2-2; D remains unclear. This CDR3 has 13 residues. Germline V gives CDR1 MNHNS, CDR2 SASEGT. The V gene lost 6 bases and the J gene lost 4 bases, with 9 bases spanning the gap. The CDR3, as DNA: TGTGCCAGCAGACCATGGAGCACCGGGGAGCTGTTTTTT. Translation: CASRPWSTGELFF.

V and J are TRBV27 and TRBJ1-6; 11 nucleotides agree with TRBD1. Germline V lookup: CDR1 MNHEY, CDR2 SMNVEV (reference sequence). The ends lost 2 bases at V and 9 bases at J; junction bases unmatched: 3. This CDR3 spans 15 amino acids. The chain's CDR3 is CASSLEGTGGSPLHF. The CDR3, as DNA: TGTGCCAGCAGTTTAGAAGGGACAGGGGGTTCACCCCTCCACTTT.

This clonotype was counted at least ten times. The chain is built from TRBV27 and TRBJ2-1, with TRBD2 identical over 12 bases. The CDR3 consists of 14 residues. Looked up from germline, CDR1 is MNHEY and CDR2 is SMNVEV (reference sequence). The junction had 1 base not matched to a gene; V was cut back by 3 bases and J by 7 bases. In nucleotides, the CDR3 is TGTGCCAGCAGTTTGACTAGCGGGAGAAATGAGCAGTTCTTC. Protein sequence: CASSLTSGRNEQFF.

The table lists this clonotype with many counts. This sequence joins TRBV20-1 and TRBJ2-7, with D possibly being TRBD1 or TRBD2 (5 bases each). Germline V gene data show CDR1 as DFQATT and CDR2 as SNEGSKA (reference sequence). The length of the CDR3 is 16 residues. V lost 1 base and J lost 3, with 19 bases in between. CDR3 protein: CSARGGWEKPHYEQYF. As DNA, the CDR3 is TGCAGTGCTAGAGGGGGGTGGGAGAAACCACACTACGAGCAGTACTTC.

The J gene is TRBJ1-1, the V gene TRBV27; D unresolved. Germline CDR1 and CDR2: MNHEY and SMNVEV (reference sequence). V was clipped by 5 bases and J by 5 bases, with 9 bases between them. This CDR3 is built from 12 residues. CDR3 region: CASSGEWTEAFF. The CDR3, as DNA: TGTGCCAGCAGTGGCGAGTGGACTGAAGCTTTCTTT.

Remarks on this clonotype: Its ends do not fully match the called genes, so a read error is possible. The chain combines TRBV12-3 or TRBV12-4 with TRBJ2-1; possible D gene TRBD2, 5 bases. This CDR3 is built from 11 residues. CDR3 sequence: CAGSLGDEQFF. In DNA, the CDR3 is TGTGCCGGCAGTTTGGGAGATGAGCAGTTCTTC.

In the case of this clonotype: A much larger clonotype is one base distant, so this may be a read error. This chain joins TRBV9 and TRBJ2-1, with 8 bases lining up with TRBD2. J gave up 0 bases and V 3 bases, and 8 bases lay outside the gene matches. Germline values: CDR1 SGDLS, CDR2 YYNGEE. This CDR3 has 17 residues. The CDR3 coding sequence is TGTGCCAGCAGCGCAGCCAGCGGGAGTTTCTCCTACAATGAGCAGTTCTTC. It yields the protein CASSAASGSFSYNEQFF.

This clonotype was seen at least ten times. CDR3 residues: CASSFTSGPTYEQYF. As DNA, the CDR3 is TGTGCCAGCAGTTTTACTAGCGGGCCCACCTACGAGCAGTACTTC. V gene TRBV28 combines with J gene TRBJ2-7, with TRBD2 matching 9 bases. This CDR3 is built from 15 residues. Germline V gene data show CDR1 as MDHEN and CDR2 as SYDVKM. Trimming at V came to 3 bases and at J to 2 bases, leaving 5 bases not matched to a gene.

A few counts support this clonotype. The V call is TRBV10-1, the J call TRBJ2-1, with D possibly TRBD2 on 5 matching bases. The germline gives CDR1 WNHNN, CDR2 SYGVQD (reference sequence). Trimming cost V 6 bases and J 9 bases, with 15 bases left between them. The CDR3 sequence is 13 residues long. As DNA, the CDR3 is TGCGCCAGCAGCCAAACCATAGCGCCTGAGCAGTTCTTC. Protein product: CASSQTIAPEQFF.

The chain employs TRBV27 and TRBJ2-1; TRBD2 matches 10 bases. From germline, CDR1 is MNHEY and CDR2 SMNVEV (reference sequence). The CDR3 extends over 15 amino acids. With 4 bases clipped from V and 10 bases from J, the junction kept 10 bases outside the gene matches. The CDR3 DNA reads TGTGCCAGCAGTTCCAGACTAGCGGGTGGCATCGAGCAGTTCTTC. Translated, it gives CASSSRLAGGIEQFF.

This clonotype has at least ten counts. V usage is TRBV19 and J usage is TRBJ1-1; unclear D gene. CDR3 length: 14 residues. Germline loops: CDR1 LNHDA, CDR2 SQIVND (reference sequence). Trimming shortened V by 7 bases and J by 10 bases, and 22 bases separated the two germline ends. CDR3 bases: TGTGCCAGTACACCCGGAGCCACCCTAATAGGAGCTTTCTTT. This encodes CASTPGATLIGAFF.

In its sample, this clonotype was seen many times. This chain links TRBV15 with TRBJ2-7; no clear D. CDR1 LNHNV and CDR2 YYDKDF come from the germline V gene (reference sequence). V was pared by 0 bases and J by 1 base, with 10 bases between. This CDR3 comprises 15 residues. CDR3 nucleotides: TGTGCCACCAGCAGAGATAGTCCGAGATCCTACGAGCAGTACTTC. This codes for CATSRDSPRSYEQYF.

The table lists this clonotype with many counts. The chain combines TRBV27 with TRBJ1-6; tentatively, D is TRBD1 (5 bases). Per germline, CDR1 MNHEY and CDR2 SMNVEV (reference sequence). The CDR3 spans 15 residues. V was shortened by 2 bases and J by 7 bases, with 12 bases between the two germline ends. The CDR3 DNA is TGTGCCAGCAGTTTAGGATGGCAGGGAAATTCACCCCTCCACTTT. It yields the protein CASSLGWQGNSPLHF.

In its sample, this clonotype was seen many times. The chain uses TRBV2 and TRBJ2-2, with D perhaps TRBD2 (5 bases). Per germline, CDR1 SNHLY and CDR2 FYNNEI. The CDR3 sequence is 12 residues long. V lost 7 bases, J lost 4 bases, and 7 bases lay in between. CDR3 sequence: CASNGGTGELFF. The CDR3 region has the DNA TGTGCCAGCAACGGAGGCACCGGGGAGCTGTTTTTT. The variable domain in full, completed from reference TRBV2 and TRBJ2-2, reads EPEVTQTPSHQVTQMGQEVILRCVPISNHLYFYWYRQILGQKVEFLVSFYNNEISEKSEIFDDQFSVERPDGSNFTLKIRSTKLEDSAMYFCASNGGTGELFFGEGSRLTVL.

This clonotype was seen at least ten times. The chain has TRBV9 and TRBJ2-2, with no clear D. Trimming stripped 0 bases from V and 4 bases from J, with 10 bases between. CDR1 and CDR2 (germline): SGDLS, YYNGEE. The CDR3 is 15 amino acids. CDR3 DNA sequence: TGTGCCAGCAGCGTAGAACTGGAACCCACCGGGGAGCTGTTTTTT. The encoded protein is CASSVELEPTGELFF.

This clonotype was found many times. V gene TRBV28 combines with J gene TRBJ1-5, with D possibly being TRBD1 (5 bases). Per the germline V gene, CDR1 is MDHEN and CDR2 is SYDVKM. V was pared by 3 bases and J by 0 bases, with 12 bases between. CDR3 size: 16 residues. In DNA, the CDR3 is TGTGCCAGCAGTTTTTTCAGGGTTGGTAGCAATCAGCCCCAGCATTTT. It encodes CASSFFRVGSNQPQHF. Filled out from reference TRBV28 and TRBJ1-5, the complete variable domain reads DVKVTQSSRYLVKRTGEKVFLECVQDMDHENMFWYRQDPGLGLRLIYFSYDVKMKEKGDIPEGYSVSREKKERFSLILESASTNQTSMYLCASSFFRVGSNQPQHFGDGTRLSIL.

This chain joins TRBV12-3 or TRBV12-4 and TRBJ1-1; D is possibly TRBD1 (5 bases). V shed 5 bases and J shed 7 bases, with 11 bases lying between them. The CDR3 consists of 12 residues. This chain's CDR3 is CASSEQRGEAFF. The CDR3 DNA reads TGTGCCAGCAGTGAACAAAGGGGTGAAGCTTTCTTT.

Only a few counts were recorded for this clonotype. The V call is TRBV19, the J call TRBJ2-3; no clear D. Per the germline V gene, CDR1 is LNHDA and CDR2 is SQIVND (reference sequence). Trimming cost V 5 bases and J 3 bases, with 9 bases left between them. The CDR3 contains 13 residues. CDR3 coding DNA: TGTGCCAGTAGTGGGGTGCAGACAGATACGCAGTATTTT. Its protein product is CASSGVQTDTQYF.

Ten or more counts support this clonotype. This chain connects TRBV2 to TRBJ1-6; D not certain. Germline CDR1 and CDR2: SNHLY and FYNNEI. The germline V and J ends were trimmed by 2 bases and 8 bases, with 10 bases remaining between them. The CDR3 is 14 amino acids. CDR3 sequence (DNA): TGTGCCAGCAGTGAAAACGGGAACTATTCACCCCTCCACTTT. This gives the protein CASSENGNYSPLHF.